This passage covers 24 T cell receptor beta chains from one sample sequenced in a study of response to subunit inactivated influenza vaccine. Via MiXCR, TCRdb re-called the RT-PCR reads, giving one row per CDR3 protein. The sample holds some 570,000 distinct CDR3 sequences, 11% seen once. This sample was shared with a second study, whose subject was T cells expressing NK-cell markers. Per that paper: 5'RACE template switching with UMIs produced the TCR beta cDNA.

Sequences were derived from PBMCs from blood, sampled on the day of vaccination. These receptors were collected from a man in his fifties or sixties who received an inactivated influenza vaccine.

The V gene is TRBV7-9, the J gene TRBJ2-1, with D tentatively TRBD1 (5 bases). Germline assignment: CDR1 SEHNR and CDR2 FQNEAQ (reference sequence). The CDR3 extends over 15 amino acids. V gave up 1 base and J gave up 7 bases, with 14 bases separating them. The CDR3 DNA reads TGTGCCAGCAGCTTAGGGATGCTCAAGGGGAATGAGCAGTTCTTC. As protein: CASSLGMLKGNEQFF. The variable domain in full, completed from reference TRBV7-9 and TRBJ2-1, reads DTGVSQNPRHKITKRGQNVTFRCDPISEHNRLYWYRQTLGQGPEFLTYFQNEAQLEKSRLLSDRFSAERPKGSFSTLEIQRTEQGDSAMYLCASSLGMLKGNEQFFGPGTRLTVL.

V gene TRBV30 combines with J gene TRBJ2-2; 13 positions match TRBD2. Trimming took 0 bases from V and 6 from J; bases not matched to a gene: 4. Germline V gene lookup returns CDR1 GTSNPN and CDR2 SVGIG (reference sequence). The CDR3 runs 16 residues. Here the CDR3 DNA reads TGTGCCTGGAGTGTTCGAGGACTAGCGGGAGCCGGGGAGCTGTTTTTT. Its translation: CAWSVRGLAGAGELFF.

This clonotype has a handful of counts. The J gene is TRBJ1-2, the V gene TRBV6-5; unclear D gene. The CDR3 consists of 15 residues. The V gene's germline CDR1 is MNHEY and CDR2 SVGAGI. The V end lost 2 bases, the J end lost 4 bases, and 14 bases lay between the germline ends. CDR3 amino acids: CASSYKVNPLYGYTF. CDR3 in DNA: TGTGCCAGCAGTTACAAGGTTAACCCTCTCTATGGCTACACCTTC.

There are many counts of this clonotype. This chain connects TRBV5-1 to TRBJ2-2, with D uncertain. V was trimmed by 2 bases and J by 2 bases, leaving 10 bases between them. Germline V gene lookup returns CDR1 SGHRS and CDR2 YFSETQ. This CDR3 spans 15 amino acids. In nucleotides, the CDR3 is TGCGCCAGCAGCTTATCGCAGAGTAACACCGGGGAGCTGTTTTTT. Amino acids: CASSLSQSNTGELFF.

The genes are TRBV29-1 and TRBJ2-5; D is unclear. The V gene's germline CDR1 is SQVTM and CDR2 ANQGSEA. V lost 7 bases to trimming and J lost 1 base, with 16 bases between them. The CDR3 is 14 amino acids. The CDR3 loop is CSAGSAAVQETQYF. In nucleotides, the CDR3 is TGCAGCGCTGGGTCGGCTGCGGTCCAAGAGACCCAGTACTTC. Drawing the rest from reference TRBV29-1 and TRBJ2-5, the complete variable domain is SAVISQKPSRDICQRGTSLTIQCQVDSQVTMMFWYRQQPGQSLTLIATANQGSEATYESGFVIDKFPISRPNLTFSTLTVSNMSPEDSSIYLCSAGSAAVQETQYFGPGTRLLVL.

The J gene is TRBJ1-2, the V gene TRBV18; no definite D call. Germline-derived CDR1 and CDR2 are KGHSH and LQKENI. CDR3 size: 13 residues. V lost 4 bases to trimming and J lost 8 bases, with 14 bases between them. The CDR3 reads CASSRPGRKGYTF. Here the CDR3 DNA reads TGTGCCAGCTCACGCCCGGGGAGGAAGGGCTACACCTTC.

Ten or more counts support this clonotype. The chain employs TRBV10-3 and TRBJ2-7; 12 nucleotides agree with TRBD2. CDR3 length: 17 residues. Germline loops: CDR1 ENHRY, CDR2 SYGVKD. V lost 6 bases, J lost 4 bases, and 13 bases stayed unmatched. Here the CDR3 reads CAISEPSGRAPSYEQYF. CDR3 bases: TGTGCCATCAGCGAACCTAGCGGGAGGGCCCCCTCATACGAGCAGTACTTC.

This clonotype was counted only a few times. The chain carries TRBV5-1 and TRBJ2-2; weak D call: TRBD2 (5 bases). This CDR3 comprises 15 residues. Trimming left V 4 bases short and J 4 bases short, with 14 bases between. In germline, CDR1 is SGHRS, CDR2 YFSETQ. The CDR3 DNA sequence: TGCGCCAGCAGCATACAGCCGAGGGCCACCGGGGAGCTGTTTTTT. Translated: CASSIQPRATGELFF.

In its sample, this clonotype was seen a few times. One junction end does not reproduce the germline sequence, and a read error may be involved. The chain carries TRBV7-9 and TRBJ1-1; weak D call: TRBD1 (5 bases). CDR3 length: 14 residues. The germline CDR1 and CDR2 sequences are SEHNR and FQNEAQ (reference sequence). CDR3: CASSSRQLNTEAFF. In DNA form, the CDR3 reads TGTGCCAGTAGCTCACGACAGCTGAACACTGAAGCTTTCTTT.

The chain has TRBV20-1 and TRBJ1-4; 8 nucleotides line up with TRBD1. CDR3 length: 13 residues. Germline-derived CDR1 and CDR2 are DFQATT and SNEGSKA (reference sequence). V dropped 2 bases and J dropped 5; count of bases not matched to a gene: 1. The CDR3 DNA reads as TGCAGTGCTAGACGGGACAGGAATGAAAAACTGTTTTTT. Protein: CSARRDRNEKLFF.

A few counts support this clonotype. This chain joins TRBV14 and TRBJ2-5, with unresolved D. Between the trimmed V and J ends, which lost 1 base and 5 bases, there was a span of 8 bases. Germline V gene lookup returns CDR1 SGHDN and CDR2 FVKESK. This CDR3 is built from 13 residues. The CDR3 reads CASSQVARETQYF. In DNA, the CDR3 is TGTGCCAGCAGCCAAGTTGCCCGGGAGACCCAGTACTTC.

This clonotype has a handful of counts. This chain connects TRBV6-1 to TRBJ2-1, with TRBD2 matching over 8 bases. From germline, CDR1 is MNHNS and CDR2 SASEGT. This CDR3 is 15 amino acids long. V was pared by 5 bases and J by 11 bases, with 14 bases of the junction left unmatched. The CDR3 bases are TGTGCCAGCAGTAGGTCGGGACTAGAGTCCCGCCAGCAGTTCTTC. Translation gives CASSRSGLESRQQFF.

This clonotype was detected ten times or more. This chain links TRBV9 with TRBJ2-1; 7 positions match TRBD2. The germline V gene encodes CDR1 SGDLS and CDR2 YYNGEE. This CDR3 is built from 15 residues. Trimming took 4 bases from V and 9 from J; bases not matched to a gene: 13. The DNA of the CDR3 is TGTGCCAGCAGCCCCTGGACTAGACGGGATAGTGAGCAGTTCTTC. Amino acids: CASSPWTRRDSEQFF.

This clonotype was detected only a few times. The rearrangement joins TRBV9 to TRBJ2-2; D unresolved. V lost 1 base to trimming and J lost 1 base, with 5 bases between them. Germline-derived CDR1 and CDR2 are SGDLS and YYNGEE. This CDR3 is built from 14 residues. The CDR3 loop is CASSVFRNTGELFF. CDR3 sequence (DNA): TGTGCCAGCAGCGTATTCAGGAACACCGGGGAGCTGTTTTTT.

This clonotype was observed a handful of times. This chain links TRBV5-6 with TRBJ1-2; 8 nucleotides align to TRBD1. Germline CDR1 SGHDT, CDR2 YYEEEE. This CDR3 is 16 amino acids long. The trim removed 0 bases at V and 4 bases at J, leaving 8 bases unmatched. The chain's CDR3 is CASSLGDRSHGYGYTF. The CDR3 DNA reads as TGTGCCAGCAGCTTGGGGGACAGGTCTCATGGCTATGGCTACACCTTC.

The sample holds many counts of this clonotype. The V call is TRBV12-3 or TRBV12-4, the J call TRBJ2-1, with D possibly being TRBD2 (6 bases). The CDR3 has 15 amino acids. Trimming stripped 6 bases from V and 2 bases from J, with 14 bases between. CDR3 coding DNA: TGTGCCAGCAGCCGAGCGGGTGGGCCCTACAATGAGCAGTTCTTC. This translates into CASSRAGGPYNEQFF.

This clonotype turned up a few times. CDR3 residues: CAWSVPAGPDTQYF. The CDR3 DNA reads TGTGCCTGGAGTGTACCAGCGGGACCAGATACGCAGTATTTT. The chain joins TRBV30 to TRBJ2-3; 7 bases line up with TRBD2. Per germline, CDR1 GTSNPN and CDR2 SVGIG (reference sequence). Germline trimming cut 0 bases from V and 4 bases from J; bases unmatched to any gene: 4. CDR3 length: 14 residues.

For the CDR3, the DNA is TGCAGTGCCAGTGTGGACGGGCTACAGCAAGAGACCCAGTACTTC. Protein: CSASVDGLQQETQYF. The chain employs TRBV20-1 and TRBJ2-5; D unresolved. CDR3 length: 15 residues. Trimming stripped 6 bases from V and 2 bases from J, with 19 bases between. From germline, CDR1 is DFQATT and CDR2 SNEGSKA (reference sequence).

This clonotype was counted many times. The J gene is TRBJ1-6, the V gene TRBV5-1, with TRBD1 matching over 11 bases. Germline V CDR1 and CDR2: SGHRS, YFSETQ. The CDR3 loop spans 17 amino acids. V lost 2 bases, J lost 10 bases, and 11 bases stayed unmatched. The CDR3 bases are TGCGCCAGCAGCTTACACCCCGGACAGGGGGCTGGATCACCCCTCCACTTT. Residues: CASSLHPGQGAGSPLHF.

This clonotype was seen only a few times. This chain connects TRBV5-1 to TRBJ2-6; D gene uncertain. Deletions cut 4 bases from V and 4 bases from J, with 9 bases between. The CDR3 has 14 residues. Germline CDR1 SGHRS, CDR2 YFSETQ. CDR3 sequence: CASSHVTGANVLTF. CDR3 nucleotide sequence: TGCGCCAGCAGCCACGTAACCGGGGCCAACGTCCTGACTTTC.

The gene calls are TRBV20-1 and TRBJ2-7, with 9 bases lining up with TRBD1. CDR3 length: 13 residues. With 3 bases clipped from V and 7 bases from J, the junction kept 7 bases outside the gene matches. Germline V gene lookup returns CDR1 DFQATT and CDR2 SNEGSKA (reference sequence). As DNA, the CDR3 is TGCAGTGCTAGTCGGGACAGGGTGGGAGAGCAGTACTTC. Amino acids: CSASRDRVGEQYF.

This clonotype turned up a few times. The chain carries TRBV11-1 and TRBJ2-3; 13 nucleotides match TRBD2. V was clipped by 3 bases and J by 0 bases; unmatched bases: 9. This CDR3 spans 19 amino acids. Germline CDR1 is SGHAT and CDR2 is FQDESV (reference sequence). Here the CDR3 reads CASSFIELAGGRSTDTQYF. CDR3 bases: TGTGCCAGCAGCTTCATCGAACTAGCGGGGGGGCGGAGCACAGATACGCAGTATTTT. Combining the CDR3 with reference TRBV11-1 and TRBJ2-3 gives the whole variable domain EAEVAQSPRYKITEKSQAVAFWCDPISGHATLYWYRQILGQGPELLVQFQDESVVDDSQLPKDRFSAERLKGVDSTLKIQPAELGDSAMYLCASSFIELAGGRSTDTQYFGPGTRLTVL.

This clonotype was found a few times. The rearrangement links TRBV11-2 to TRBJ1-2; no definite D call. Trimming pared 0 bases from V and 8 bases from J, leaving 7 bases between. This CDR3 spans 12 amino acids. Germline loops: CDR1 SGHAT, CDR2 FQNNGV. Here the CDR3 DNA reads TGTGCCAGCAGCTTAGATCTTCGCGGCTACACCTTC. Its translation is CASSLDLRGYTF.

CDR3 sequence reads: CASSSRSGGLGYTF. The CDR3 coding sequence is TGTGCCAGCAGCAGCCGTTCCGGGGGCCTTGGCTACACCTTC. V gene TRBV7-2 combines with J gene TRBJ1-2; D is perhaps TRBD1 (6 bases). Trimming left V 5 bases short and J 7 bases short, with 17 bases between. The CDR3 loop spans 14 amino acids. Germline V lookup: CDR1 SGHTA, CDR2 FQGNSA. Full variable domain (rest looked up from reference TRBV7-2 and TRBJ1-2): GAGVSQSPSNKVTEKGKDVELRCDPISGHTALYWYRQSLGQGLEFLIYFQGNSAPDKSGLPSDRFSAERTGGSVSTLTIQRTQQEDSAVYLCASSSRSGGLGYTFGSGTRLTVV.